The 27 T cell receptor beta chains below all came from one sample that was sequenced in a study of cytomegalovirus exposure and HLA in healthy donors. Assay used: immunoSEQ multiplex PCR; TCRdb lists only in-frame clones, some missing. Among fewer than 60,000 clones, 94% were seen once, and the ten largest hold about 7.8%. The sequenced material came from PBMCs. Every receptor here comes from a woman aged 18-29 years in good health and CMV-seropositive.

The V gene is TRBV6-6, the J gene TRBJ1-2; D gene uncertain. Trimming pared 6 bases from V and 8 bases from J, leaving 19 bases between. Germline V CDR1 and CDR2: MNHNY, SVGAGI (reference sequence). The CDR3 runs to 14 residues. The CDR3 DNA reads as TGTGCCAGCAGCCCCGGTGAAGACCAGCGCGGCTACACCTTC. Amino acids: CASSPGEDQRGYTF.

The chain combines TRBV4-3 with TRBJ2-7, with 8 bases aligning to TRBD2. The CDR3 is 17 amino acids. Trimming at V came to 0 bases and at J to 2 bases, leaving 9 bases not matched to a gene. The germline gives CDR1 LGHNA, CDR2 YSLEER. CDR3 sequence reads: CASSQDLAGLEAYEQYF. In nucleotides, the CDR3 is TGCGCCAGCAGCCAAGATCTGGCGGGACTAGAGGCCTACGAGCAGTACTTC.

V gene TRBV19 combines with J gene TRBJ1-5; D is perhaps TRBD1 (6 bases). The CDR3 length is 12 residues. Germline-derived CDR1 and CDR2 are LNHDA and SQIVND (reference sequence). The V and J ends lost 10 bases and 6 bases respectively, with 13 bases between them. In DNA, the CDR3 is TGTGCCACGAGGGTGGGGGCTCAGCCCCAGCATTTT. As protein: CATRVGAQPQHF.

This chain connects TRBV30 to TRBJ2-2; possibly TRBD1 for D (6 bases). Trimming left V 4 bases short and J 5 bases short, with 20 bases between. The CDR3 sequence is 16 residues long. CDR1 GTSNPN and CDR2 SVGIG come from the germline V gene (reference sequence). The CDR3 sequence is CAWIKWGPPRTGELFF. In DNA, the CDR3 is TGTGCCTGGATCAAGTGGGGGCCTCCGAGGACCGGGGAGCTGTTTTTT.

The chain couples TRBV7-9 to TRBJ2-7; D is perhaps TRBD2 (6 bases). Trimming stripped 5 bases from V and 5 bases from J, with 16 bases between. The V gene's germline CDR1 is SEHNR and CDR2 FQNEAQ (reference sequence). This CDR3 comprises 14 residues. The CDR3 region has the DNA TGTGCCAGCAGCATACTAGCAGAGATCGACGAGCAGTACTTC. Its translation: CASSILAEIDEQYF. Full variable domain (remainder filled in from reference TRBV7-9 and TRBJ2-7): DTGVSQNPRHKITKRGQNVTFRCDPISEHNRLYWYRQTLGQGPEFLTYFQNEAQLEKSRLLSDRFSAERPKGSFSTLEIQRTEQGDSAMYLCASSILAEIDEQYFGPGTRLTVT.

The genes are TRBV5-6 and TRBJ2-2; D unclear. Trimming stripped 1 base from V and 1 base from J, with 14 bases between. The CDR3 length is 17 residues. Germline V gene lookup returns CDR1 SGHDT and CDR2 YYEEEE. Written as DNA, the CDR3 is TGTGCCAGCAGCTTGCGGTCCAGGAATAAGAACACCGGGGAGCTGTTTTTT. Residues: CASSLRSRNKNTGELFF.

The CDR3 DNA sequence: TGTGCCAGCACCAGGACAGGGAACACTGAAGCTTTCTTT. Translated: CASTRTGNTEAFF. The rearrangement links TRBV28 to TRBJ1-1, with 7 bases matching TRBD1. CDR3 size: 13 residues. CDR1 is MDHEN, CDR2 SYDVKM, per germline. The V gene end was trimmed by 7 bases and the J gene end by 1 base; junction bases not matched to a gene: 3.

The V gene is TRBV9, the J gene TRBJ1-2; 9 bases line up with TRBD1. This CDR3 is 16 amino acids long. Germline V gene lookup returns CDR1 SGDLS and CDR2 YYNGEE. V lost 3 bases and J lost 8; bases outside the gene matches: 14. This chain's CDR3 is CASSASPRQGGGGYTF. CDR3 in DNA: TGTGCCAGCAGCGCATCGCCCCGACAGGGGGGGGGAGGCTACACCTTC. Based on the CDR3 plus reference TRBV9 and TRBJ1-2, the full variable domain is DSGVTQTPKHLITATGQRVTLRCSPRSGDLSVYWYQQSLDQGLQFLIQYYNGEERAKGNILERFSAQQFPDLHSELNLSSLELGDSALYFCASSASPRQGGGGYTFGSGTRLTVV.

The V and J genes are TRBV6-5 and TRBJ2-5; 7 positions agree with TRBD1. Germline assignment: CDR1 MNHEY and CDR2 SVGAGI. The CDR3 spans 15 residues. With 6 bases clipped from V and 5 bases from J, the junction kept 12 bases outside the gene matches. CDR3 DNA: TGTGCCAGCAGCCCGTCTCAGGGGGTTGGGGAGACCCAGTACTTC. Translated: CASSPSQGVGETQYF.

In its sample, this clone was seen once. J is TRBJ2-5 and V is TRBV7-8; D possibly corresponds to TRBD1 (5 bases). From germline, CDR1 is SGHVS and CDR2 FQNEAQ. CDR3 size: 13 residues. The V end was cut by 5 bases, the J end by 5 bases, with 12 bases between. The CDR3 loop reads CASSEAAGETQYF. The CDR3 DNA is TGTGCCAGCAGCGAAGCTGCAGGGGAGACCCAGTACTTC.

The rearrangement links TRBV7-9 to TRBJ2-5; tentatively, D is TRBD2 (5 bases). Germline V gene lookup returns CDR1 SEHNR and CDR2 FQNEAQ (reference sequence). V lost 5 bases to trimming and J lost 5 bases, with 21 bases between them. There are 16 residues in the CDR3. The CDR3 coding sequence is TGTGCCAGCAGCCCCGGTCGGGCAAGCCCGGGGGAGACCCAGTACTTC. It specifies CASSPGRASPGETQYF. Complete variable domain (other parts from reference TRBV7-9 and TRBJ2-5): DTGVSQNPRHKITKRGQNVTFRCDPISEHNRLYWYRQTLGQGPEFLTYFQNEAQLEKSRLLSDRFSAERPKGSFSTLEIQRTEQGDSAMYLCASSPGRASPGETQYFGPGTRLLVL.

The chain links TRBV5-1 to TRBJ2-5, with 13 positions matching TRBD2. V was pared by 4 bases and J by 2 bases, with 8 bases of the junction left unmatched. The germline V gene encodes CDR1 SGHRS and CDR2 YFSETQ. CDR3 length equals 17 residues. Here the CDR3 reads CASSPGLAGLAQETQYF. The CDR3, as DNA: TGCGCCAGCAGCCCGGGACTAGCGGGGCTGGCTCAAGAGACCCAGTACTTC.

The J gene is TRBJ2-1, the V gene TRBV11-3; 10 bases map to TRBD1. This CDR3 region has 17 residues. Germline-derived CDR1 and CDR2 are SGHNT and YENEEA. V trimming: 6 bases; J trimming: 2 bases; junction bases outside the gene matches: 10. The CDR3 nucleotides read TGTGCCAGCAGGCCCGGGGGGACAGGGGTAGCCTACAATGAGCAGTTCTTC. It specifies CASRPGGTGVAYNEQFF. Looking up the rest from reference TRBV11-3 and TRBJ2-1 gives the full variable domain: EAGVVQSPRYKIIEKKQPVAFWCNPISGHNTLYWYLQNLGQGPELLIRYENEEAVDDSQLPKDRFSAERLKGVDSTLKIQPAELGDSAVYLCASRPGGTGVAYNEQFFGPGTRLTVL.

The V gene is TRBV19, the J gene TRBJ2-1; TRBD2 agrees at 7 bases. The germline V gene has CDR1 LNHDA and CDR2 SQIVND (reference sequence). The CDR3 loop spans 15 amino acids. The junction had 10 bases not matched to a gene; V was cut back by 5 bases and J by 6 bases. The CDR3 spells CASSFDGLGFNEQFF. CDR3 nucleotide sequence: TGTGCCAGTAGTTTCGACGGACTAGGATTCAATGAGCAGTTCTTC.

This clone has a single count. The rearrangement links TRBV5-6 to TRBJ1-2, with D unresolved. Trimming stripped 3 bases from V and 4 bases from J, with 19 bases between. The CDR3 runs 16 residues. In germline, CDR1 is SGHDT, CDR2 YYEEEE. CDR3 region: CASSSFPSRESYGYTF. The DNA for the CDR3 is TGTGCCAGCAGCTCATTCCCCTCAAGAGAGAGCTATGGCTACACCTTC.

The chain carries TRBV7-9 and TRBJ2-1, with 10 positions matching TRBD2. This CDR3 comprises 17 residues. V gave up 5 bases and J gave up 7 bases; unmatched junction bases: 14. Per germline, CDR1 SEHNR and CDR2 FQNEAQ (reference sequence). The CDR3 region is CASSVPSGSSPTNEQFF. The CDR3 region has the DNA TGTGCCAGCAGCGTCCCTAGCGGGAGTTCCCCTACGAATGAGCAGTTCTTC.

CDR3 loop: CASHDGLSGANVLTF. CDR3 in DNA: TGTGCCAGCCACGACGGACTCTCTGGGGCCAACGTCCTGACTTTC. The chain has TRBV9 and TRBJ2-6; TRBD2 is a possible D gene (5 bases). The length of the CDR3 is 15 residues. The V end lost 7 bases, the J end lost 0 bases, and 11 bases lay between the germline ends. Germline CDR1 reads SGDLS; CDR2 reads YYNGEE.

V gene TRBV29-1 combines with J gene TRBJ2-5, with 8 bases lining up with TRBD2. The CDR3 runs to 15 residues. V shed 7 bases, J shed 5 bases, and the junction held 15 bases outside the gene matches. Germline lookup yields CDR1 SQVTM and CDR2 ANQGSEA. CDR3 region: CSGGGGSGYTETQYF. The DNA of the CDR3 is TGCAGCGGGGGCGGGGGGAGCGGGTACACGGAGACCCAGTACTTC. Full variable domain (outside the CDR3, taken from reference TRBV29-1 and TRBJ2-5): SAVISQKPSRDICQRGTSLTIQCQVDSQVTMMFWYRQQPGQSLTLIATANQGSEATYESGFVIDKFPISRPNLTFSTLTVSNMSPEDSSIYLCSGGGGSGYTETQYFGPGTRLLVL.

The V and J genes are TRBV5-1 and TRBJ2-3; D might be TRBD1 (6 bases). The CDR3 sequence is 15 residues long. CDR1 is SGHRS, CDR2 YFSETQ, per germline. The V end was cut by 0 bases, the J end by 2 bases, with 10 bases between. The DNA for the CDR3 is TGCGCCAGCAGCTTGGAGGGACAACACACAGATACGCAGTATTTT. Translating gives CASSLEGQHTDTQYF.

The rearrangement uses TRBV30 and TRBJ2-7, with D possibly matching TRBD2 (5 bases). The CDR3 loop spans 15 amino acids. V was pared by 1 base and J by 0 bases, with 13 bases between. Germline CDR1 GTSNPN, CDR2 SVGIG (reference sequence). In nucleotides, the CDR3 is TGTGCCTGGAGTGGTGCGCGGGTGAGCTCCTACGAGCAGTACTTC. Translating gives CAWSGARVSSYEQYF.

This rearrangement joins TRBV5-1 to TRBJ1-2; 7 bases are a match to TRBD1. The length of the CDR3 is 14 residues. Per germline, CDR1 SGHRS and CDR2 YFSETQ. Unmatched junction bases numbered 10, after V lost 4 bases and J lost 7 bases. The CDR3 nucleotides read TGCGCCAGCAGCACCGGACAGGCCGACGGTGGCTACACCTTC. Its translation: CASSTGQADGGYTF.

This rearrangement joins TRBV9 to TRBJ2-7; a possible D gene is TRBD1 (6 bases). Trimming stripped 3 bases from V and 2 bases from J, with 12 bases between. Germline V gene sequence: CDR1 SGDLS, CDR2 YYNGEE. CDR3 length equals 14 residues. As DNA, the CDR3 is TGTGCCAGCAGCGCCGGGACATCGCCCTACGAGCAGTACTTC. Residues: CASSAGTSPYEQYF.

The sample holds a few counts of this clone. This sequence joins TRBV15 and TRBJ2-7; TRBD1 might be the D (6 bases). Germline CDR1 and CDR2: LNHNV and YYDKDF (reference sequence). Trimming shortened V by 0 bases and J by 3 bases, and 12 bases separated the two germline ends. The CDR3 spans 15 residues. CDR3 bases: TGTGCCACCAGCAGAGATCGAGAAGGGGGCTACGAGCAGTACTTC. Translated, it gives CATSRDREGGYEQYF.

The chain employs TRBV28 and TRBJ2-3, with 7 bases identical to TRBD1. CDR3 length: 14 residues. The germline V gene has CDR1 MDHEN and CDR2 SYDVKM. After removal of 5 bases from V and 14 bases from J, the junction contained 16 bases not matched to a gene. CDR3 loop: CASSPFLQGPSGYF. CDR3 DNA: TGTGCCAGCAGTCCATTCCTACAGGGGCCTTCGGGGTATTTT.

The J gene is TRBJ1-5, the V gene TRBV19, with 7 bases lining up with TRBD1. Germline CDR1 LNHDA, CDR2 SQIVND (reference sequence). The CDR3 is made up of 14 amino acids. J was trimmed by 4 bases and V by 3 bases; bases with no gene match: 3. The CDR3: CASSITGENQPQHF. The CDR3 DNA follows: TGTGCCAGTAGTATTACAGGGGAGAATCAGCCCCAGCATTTT. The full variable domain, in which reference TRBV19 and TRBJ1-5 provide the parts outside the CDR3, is DGGITQSPKYLFRKEGQNVTLSCEQNLNHDAMYWYRQDPGQGLRLIYYSQIVNDFQKGDIAEGYSVSREKKESFPLTVTSAQKNPTAFYLCASSITGENQPQHFGDGTRLSIL.

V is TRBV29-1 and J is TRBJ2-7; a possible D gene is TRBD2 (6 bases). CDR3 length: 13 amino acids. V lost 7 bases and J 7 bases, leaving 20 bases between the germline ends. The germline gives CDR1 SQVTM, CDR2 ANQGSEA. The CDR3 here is CSAKGSREEEQYF. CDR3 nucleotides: TGCAGCGCTAAGGGGAGCAGGGAGGAAGAGCAGTACTTC.

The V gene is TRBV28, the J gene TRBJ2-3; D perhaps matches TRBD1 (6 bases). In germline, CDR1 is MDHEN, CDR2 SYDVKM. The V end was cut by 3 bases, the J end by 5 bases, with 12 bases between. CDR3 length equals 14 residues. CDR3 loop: CASSLSTGRDTQYF. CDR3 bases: TGTGCCAGCAGTTTGTCTACAGGGAGAGATACGCAGTATTTT.